This T cell receptor beta chain was observed in a study of blood T cell repertoires in COVID-19. CDR3 length equals 16 residues. J lost 4 bases, V lost 3 bases, and 11 bases had no gene match. Germline CDR1 is SGHRS and CDR2 is YFSETQ. The data were produced by immunoSEQ multiplex PCR, yet TCRdb's version contains in-frame clones alone and is incomplete. The profile shows around 240,000 clones, more than 75% of them singletons. Assignments of participants to cohorts depended upon their own reported clinical history. Symptom resolution, clearance, or two negative PCRs marked donors in Cohort 3 as recovered.

The chain has TRBV5-1 and TRBJ2-5; 8 bases align to TRBD1. Source material: PBMCs or T cells enriched from blood (not recorded which). The sequence was obtained from a woman aged 45-60 years who had recovered from COVID-19. The CDR3 is CASSYYTNTGGETQYF. In DNA form, the CDR3 reads TGCGCCAGCAGCTATTATACCAATACAGGGGGAGAGACCCAGTACTTC. The complete variable domain, with remaining parts taken from reference TRBV5-1 and TRBJ2-5, reads KAGVTQTPRYLIKTRGQQVTLSCSPISGHRSVSWYQQTPGQGLQFLFEYFSETQRNKGNFPGRFSGRQFSNSRSEMNVSTLELGDSALYLCASSYYTNTGGETQYFGPGTRLLVL.